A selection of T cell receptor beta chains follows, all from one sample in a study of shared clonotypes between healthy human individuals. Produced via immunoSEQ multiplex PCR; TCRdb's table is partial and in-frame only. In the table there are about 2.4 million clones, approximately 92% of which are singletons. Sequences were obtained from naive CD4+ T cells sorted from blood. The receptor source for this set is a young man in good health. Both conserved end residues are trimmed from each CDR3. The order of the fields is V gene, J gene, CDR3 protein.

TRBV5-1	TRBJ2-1	ASSFQTGNNEQF
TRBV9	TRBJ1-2	ASSEGFRANYGYT
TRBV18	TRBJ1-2	ASSPTPGTTNYGYT
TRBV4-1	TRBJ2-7	ASSQDLISYEQY
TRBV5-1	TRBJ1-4	ASSLYSGGGEKLF
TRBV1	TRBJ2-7	TSSQDKGLVYEQY
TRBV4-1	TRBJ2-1	ASSVLAGGDEQF
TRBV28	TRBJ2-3	ASSLRGTDTQY
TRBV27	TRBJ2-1	ASSPLGQTYNEQF
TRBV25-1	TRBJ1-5	ASSGGQGGYQPQH
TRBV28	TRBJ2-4	ASRDVRDAKNIQY
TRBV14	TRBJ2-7	ASSQGGQGVWEQY
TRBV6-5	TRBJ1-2	ASRQGFGYT
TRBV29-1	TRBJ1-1	SVVGVGVNTEAF
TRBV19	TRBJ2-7	ASSDGGRTYEQY
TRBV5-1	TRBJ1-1	ASSLGSGPNTEAF
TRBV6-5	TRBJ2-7	ASKGSTSYEQY
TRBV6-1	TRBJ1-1	ASSGTVMNTEAF
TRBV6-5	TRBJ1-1	ASSARDRGNTEAF
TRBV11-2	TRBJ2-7	ASSLVGGFMEQY
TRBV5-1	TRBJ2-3	ASSLGGSSTDTQY
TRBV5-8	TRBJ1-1	ASSRGTANTEAF